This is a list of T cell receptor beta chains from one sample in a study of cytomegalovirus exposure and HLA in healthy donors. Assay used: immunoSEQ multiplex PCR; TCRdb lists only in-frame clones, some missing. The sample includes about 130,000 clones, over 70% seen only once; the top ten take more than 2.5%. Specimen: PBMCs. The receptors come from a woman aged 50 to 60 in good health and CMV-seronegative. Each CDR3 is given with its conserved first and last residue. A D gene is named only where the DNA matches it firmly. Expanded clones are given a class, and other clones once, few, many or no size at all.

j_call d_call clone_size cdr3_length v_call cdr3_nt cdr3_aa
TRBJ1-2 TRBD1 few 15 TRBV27 TGTGCCAGCAGTTTAAGGACAGGGACTGGCTATGGCTACACCTTC CASSLRTGTGYGYTF
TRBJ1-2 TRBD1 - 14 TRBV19 TGTGCCAGTAGCCAAGAAGACAGGGTCGGCGGCTACACCTTC CASSQEDRVGGYTF
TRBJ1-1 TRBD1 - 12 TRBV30 TGTGCCTCCAGGACAGGGTGGGCTGAAGCTTTCTTT CASRTGWAEAFF
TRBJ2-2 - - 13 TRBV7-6 TGTGCCAGCAGCTTAGTTCGGGCCGGGGAGCTGTTTTTT CASSLVRAGELFF
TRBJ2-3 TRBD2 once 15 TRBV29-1 TGCAGCGTTGATGGGACTAGCGGCCGCACAGATACGCAGTATTTT CSVDGTSGRTDTQYF
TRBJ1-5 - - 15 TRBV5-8 TGTGCCAGCAGCTTGGCCGGGTATAGCAATCAGCCCCAGCATTTT CASSLAGYSNQPQHF
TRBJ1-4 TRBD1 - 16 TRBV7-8 TGTGCCAGCAGCTCGGGACAGGGGGCAACTAATGAAAAACTGTTTTTT CASSSGQGATNEKLFF
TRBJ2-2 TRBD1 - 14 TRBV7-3 TGTGCCAGCAGCCTGACAGGGAGAACCGGGGAGCTGTTTTTT CASSLTGRTGELFF
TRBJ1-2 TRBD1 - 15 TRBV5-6 TGTGCCAGCAGCTCTTACAGGGGGCTCGGCTATGGCTACACCTTC CASSSYRGLGYGYTF
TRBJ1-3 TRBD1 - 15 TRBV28 TGTGCCAGCAGTCCTCAGGGGGTATCTGGAAACACCATATATTTT CASSPQGVSGNTIYF
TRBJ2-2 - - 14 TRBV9 TGTGCCAGCAGCGTAGTCGAGCGCCCCGGGGAGCTGTTTTTT CASSVVERPGELFF
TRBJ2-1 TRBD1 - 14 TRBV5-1 TGCGCCAGCGCCGGGACAGGGGGCCGGAATGAGCAGTTCTTC CASAGTGGRNEQFF
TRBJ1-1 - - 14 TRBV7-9 TGTGCCAGCAGCTTTGAGGAACGAGTGACTGAAGCTTTCTTT CASSFEERVTEAFF
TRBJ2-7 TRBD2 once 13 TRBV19 TGTGCCAGTAGTACTAGCGGGAGCTACGAGCAGTACTTC CASSTSGSYEQYF
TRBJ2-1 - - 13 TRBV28 TGTGCCAGCAGTTTTCGCCTAGCCGATGAGCAGTTCTTC CASSFRLADEQFF
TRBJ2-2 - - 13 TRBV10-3 TGTGCCATCAATTCCGAGATAGCCGGGGAGCTGTTTTTT CAINSEIAGELFF
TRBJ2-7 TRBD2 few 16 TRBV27 TGTGCCAGCAGTTACAGACTAGCGGGAGAGGGATACGAGCAGTACTTC CASSYRLAGEGYEQYF
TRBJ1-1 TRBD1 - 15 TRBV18 TGTGCCAGCTCACCGTCCGGGACAGCTAACACTGAAGCTTTCTTT CASSPSGTANTEAFF
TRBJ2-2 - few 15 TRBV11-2 TGTGCCAGCAGGGATGGGTCAGGGGACACCGGGGAGCTGTTTTTT CASRDGSGDTGELFF
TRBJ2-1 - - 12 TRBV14 TGTGCCAGCAGCTCGACTAGGGCTGAGCAGTTCTTC CASSSTRAEQFF
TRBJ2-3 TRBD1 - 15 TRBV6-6 TGTGCCAGCAGCCCTGGACAGGGGGCCACAGATACGCAGTATTTT CASSPGQGATDTQYF
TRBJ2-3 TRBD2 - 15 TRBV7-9 TGTGCCGGGGGACTAGCGGGAGGGGCCACAGATACGCAGTATTTT CAGGLAGGATDTQYF
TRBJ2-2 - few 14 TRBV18 TGTGCCAGCTCACCGCAGGAGGGGACCGGGGAGCTGTTTTTT CASSPQEGTGELFF
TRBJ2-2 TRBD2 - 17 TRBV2 TGTGCCAGCACCCTAAGAGGACTAGCGGGAGATACCGGGGAGCTGTTTTTT CASTLRGLAGDTGELFF
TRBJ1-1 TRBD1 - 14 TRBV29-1 TGCAGCGTTGGTGGGACAGGGTCGCACACTGAAGCTTTCTTT CSVGGTGSHTEAFF
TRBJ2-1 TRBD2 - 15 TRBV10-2 TGCGCCAGCAGCCTACTAGCGGGAGTAAGCAATGAGCAGTTCTTC CASSLLAGVSNEQFF
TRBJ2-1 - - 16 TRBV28 TGTGCCAGCCAACCCCAACGACGGCTAGCCTACAATGAGCAGTTCTTC CASQPQRRLAYNEQFF
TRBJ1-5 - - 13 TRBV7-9 TGTGCCGTAGGGGGTTATAGCAATCAGCCCCAGCATTTT CAVGGYSNQPQHF
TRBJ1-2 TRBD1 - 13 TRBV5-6 TGTGCCAGCAGCTTATCGACAGGGAATGGCTACACCTTC CASSLSTGNGYTF
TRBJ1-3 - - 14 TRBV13 TGTGCCGGATCTGACTGGCCCTCTGGAAACACCATATATTTT CAGSDWPSGNTIYF
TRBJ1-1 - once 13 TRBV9 TGTGCCAGCAGCCCCAGAGGAGGGGCTGAAGCTTTCTTT CASSPRGGAEAFF
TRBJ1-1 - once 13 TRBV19 TGTGCCAGTAGTATCAGGGGGAACACTGAAGCTTTCTTT CASSIRGNTEAFF
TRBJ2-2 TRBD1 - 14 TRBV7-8 TGTGCCAGCAGCCTAGGGACAGGGTCCGGGGAGCTGTTTTTT CASSLGTGSGELFF
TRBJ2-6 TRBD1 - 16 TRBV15 TGTGCCACCAGCAGAGGGGACAGCTCTGGGGCCAACGTCCTGACTTTC CATSRGDSSGANVLTF
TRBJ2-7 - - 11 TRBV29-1 TGCAGCGTAGAGGCCGGCTACGAGCAGTACTTC CSVEAGYEQYF
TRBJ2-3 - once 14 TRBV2 TGTGCCAGCAGTGAGGCTAGCCGGGGGGATACGCAGTATTTT CASSEASRGDTQYF
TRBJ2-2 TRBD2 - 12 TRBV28 TGTGCCAGCACCGGGAGGGCCGGGGAGCTGTTTTTT CASTGRAGELFF
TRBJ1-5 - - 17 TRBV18 TGTGCCAGCTCACCACTTTCACAGGGAGGGGGCAATCAGCCCCAGCATTTT CASSPLSQGGGNQPQHF
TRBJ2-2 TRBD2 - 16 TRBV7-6 TGTGCCAGCAGCCCAGGGACTAGCGGGGGCACCGGGGAGCTGTTTTTT CASSPGTSGGTGELFF
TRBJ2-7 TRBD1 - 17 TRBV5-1 TGCGCCAGCAGCGGGGACAGCATTCCAGTCTCGACCTACGAGCAGTACTTC CASSGDSIPVSTYEQYF